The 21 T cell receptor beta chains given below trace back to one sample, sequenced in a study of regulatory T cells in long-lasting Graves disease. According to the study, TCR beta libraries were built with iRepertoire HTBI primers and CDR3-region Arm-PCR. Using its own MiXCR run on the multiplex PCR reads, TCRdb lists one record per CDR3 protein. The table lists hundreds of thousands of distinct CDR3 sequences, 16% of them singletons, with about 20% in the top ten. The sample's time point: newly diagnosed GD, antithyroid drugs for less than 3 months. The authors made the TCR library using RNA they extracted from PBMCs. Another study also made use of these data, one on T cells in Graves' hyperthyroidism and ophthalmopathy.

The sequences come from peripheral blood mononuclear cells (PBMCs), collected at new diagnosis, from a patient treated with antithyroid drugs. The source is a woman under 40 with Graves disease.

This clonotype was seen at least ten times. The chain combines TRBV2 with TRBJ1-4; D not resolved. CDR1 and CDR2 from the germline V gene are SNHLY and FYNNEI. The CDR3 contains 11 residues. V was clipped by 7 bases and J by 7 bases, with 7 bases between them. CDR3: CASKQLEKLFF. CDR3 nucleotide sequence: TGTGCCAGCAAACAGCTTGAAAAACTGTTTTTT.

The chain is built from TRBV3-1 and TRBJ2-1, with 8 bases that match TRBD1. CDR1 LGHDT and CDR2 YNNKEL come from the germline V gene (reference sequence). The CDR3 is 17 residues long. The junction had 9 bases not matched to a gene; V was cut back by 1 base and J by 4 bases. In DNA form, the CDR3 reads TGTGCCAGCAGCCAAGGAAACAGGGGGATAATATACAATGAGCAGTTCTTC. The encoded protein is CASSQGNRGIIYNEQFF.

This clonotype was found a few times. This CDR3 is CASGLAVSSYEQYF. In DNA, the CDR3 is TGTGCCAGCGGACTAGCGGTTAGCTCCTACGAGCAGTACTTC. The chain combines TRBV28 with TRBJ2-7, with 10 bases aligning to TRBD2. CDR3 length: 14 amino acids. The J segment lost 0 bases and the V segment lost 8 bases, leaving 4 bases of the junction unmatched. Germline V lookup: CDR1 MDHEN, CDR2 SYDVKM.

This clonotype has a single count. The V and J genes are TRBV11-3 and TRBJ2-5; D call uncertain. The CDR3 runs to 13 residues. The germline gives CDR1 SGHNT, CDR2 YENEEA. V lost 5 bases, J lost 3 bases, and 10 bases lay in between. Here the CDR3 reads CASSPRLEETQYF. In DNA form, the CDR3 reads TGTGCCAGCAGCCCGCGTTTGGAAGAGACCCAGTACTTC.

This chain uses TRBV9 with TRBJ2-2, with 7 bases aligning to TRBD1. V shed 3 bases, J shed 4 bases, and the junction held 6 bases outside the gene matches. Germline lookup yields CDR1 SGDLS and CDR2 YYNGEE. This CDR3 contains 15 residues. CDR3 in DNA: TGTGCCAGCAGCGCGGGACAGTTTAGCACCGGGGAGCTGTTTTTT. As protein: CASSAGQFSTGELFF.

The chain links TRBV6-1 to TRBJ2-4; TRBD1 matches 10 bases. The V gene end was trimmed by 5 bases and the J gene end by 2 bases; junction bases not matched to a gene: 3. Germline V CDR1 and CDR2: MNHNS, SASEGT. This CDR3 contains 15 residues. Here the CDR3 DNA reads TGTGCCAGCAGTCAGGGACAGGGGTCCAAAAACATTCAGTACTTC. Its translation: CASSQGQGSKNIQYF.

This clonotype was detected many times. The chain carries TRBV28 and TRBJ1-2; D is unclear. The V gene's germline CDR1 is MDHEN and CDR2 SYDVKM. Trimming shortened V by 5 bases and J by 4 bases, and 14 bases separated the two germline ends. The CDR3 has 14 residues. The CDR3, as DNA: TGTGCCAGCAGTACCCAACCGGTGGGCTATGGCTACACCTTC. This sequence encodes CASSTQPVGYGYTF.

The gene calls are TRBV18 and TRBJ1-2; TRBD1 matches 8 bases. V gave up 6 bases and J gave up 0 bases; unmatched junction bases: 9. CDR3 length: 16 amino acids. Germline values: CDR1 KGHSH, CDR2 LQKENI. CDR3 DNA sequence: TGTGCCAGCTCCCTAGGACAGGGATCATCTAACTATGGCTACACCTTC. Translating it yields CASSLGQGSSNYGYTF.

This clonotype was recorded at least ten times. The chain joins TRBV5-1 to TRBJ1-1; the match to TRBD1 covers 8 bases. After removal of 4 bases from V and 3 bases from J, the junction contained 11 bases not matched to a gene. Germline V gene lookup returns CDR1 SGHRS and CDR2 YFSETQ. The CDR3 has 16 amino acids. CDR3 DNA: TGCGCCAGCAGCCCCCGGACAGGGAAAGGTTACACTGAAGCTTTCTTT. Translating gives CASSPRTGKGYTEAFF.

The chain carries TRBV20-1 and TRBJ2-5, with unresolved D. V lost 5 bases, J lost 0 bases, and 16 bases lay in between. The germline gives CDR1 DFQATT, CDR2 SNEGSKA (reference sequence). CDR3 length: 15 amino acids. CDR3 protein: CSALQGSPYQETQYF. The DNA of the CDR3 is TGCAGTGCTCTCCAAGGAAGCCCTTACCAAGAGACCCAGTACTTC.

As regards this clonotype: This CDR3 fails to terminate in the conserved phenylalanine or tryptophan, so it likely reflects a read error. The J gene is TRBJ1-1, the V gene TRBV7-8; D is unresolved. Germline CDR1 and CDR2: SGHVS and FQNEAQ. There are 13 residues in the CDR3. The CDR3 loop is CDSSSRLNTEAFL. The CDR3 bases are TGTGACAGCAGCTCCAGGCTGAACACTGAAGCTTTCCTT.

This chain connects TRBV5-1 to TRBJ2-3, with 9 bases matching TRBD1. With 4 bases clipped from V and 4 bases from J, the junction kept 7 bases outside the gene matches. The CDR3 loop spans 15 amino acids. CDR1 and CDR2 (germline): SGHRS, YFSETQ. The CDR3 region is CASSPGGQGADTQYF. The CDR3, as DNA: TGCGCCAGCAGCCCTGGGGGACAGGGAGCAGATACGCAGTATTTT.

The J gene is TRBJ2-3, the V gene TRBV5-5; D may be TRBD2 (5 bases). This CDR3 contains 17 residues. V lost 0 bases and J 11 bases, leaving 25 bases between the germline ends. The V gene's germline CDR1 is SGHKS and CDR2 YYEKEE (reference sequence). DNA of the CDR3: TGTGCCAGCAGCTTGGCCAGCGGTACGATCGGCCTTATAGTGCAGTATTTT. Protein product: CASSLASGTIGLIVQYF.

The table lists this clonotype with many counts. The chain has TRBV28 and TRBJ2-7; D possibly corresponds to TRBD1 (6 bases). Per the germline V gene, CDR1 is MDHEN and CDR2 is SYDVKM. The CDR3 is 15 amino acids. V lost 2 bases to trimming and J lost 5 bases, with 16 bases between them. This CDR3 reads CASSLKGTFYDEQYF. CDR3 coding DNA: TGTGCCAGCAGTTTAAAAGGGACATTTTATGACGAGCAGTACTTC.

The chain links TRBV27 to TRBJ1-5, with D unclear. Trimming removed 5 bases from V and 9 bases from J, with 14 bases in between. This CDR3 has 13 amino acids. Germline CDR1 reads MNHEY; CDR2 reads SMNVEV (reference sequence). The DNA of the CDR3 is TGTGCCAGCAGTCCCGTGGTGGGAAGGCCCCAGCATTTT. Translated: CASSPVVGRPQHF.

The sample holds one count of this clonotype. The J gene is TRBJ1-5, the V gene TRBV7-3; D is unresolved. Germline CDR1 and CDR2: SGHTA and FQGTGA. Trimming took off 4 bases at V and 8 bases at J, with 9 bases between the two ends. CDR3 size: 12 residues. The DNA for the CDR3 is TGTGCCAGCAGCTCCCTCGGGGAGCCCCAGCATTTT. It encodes CASSSLGEPQHF.

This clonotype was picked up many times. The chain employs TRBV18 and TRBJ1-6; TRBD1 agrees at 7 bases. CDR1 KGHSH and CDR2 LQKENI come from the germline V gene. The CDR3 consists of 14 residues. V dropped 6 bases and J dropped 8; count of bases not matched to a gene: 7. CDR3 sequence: CASSQTGRDSPLHF. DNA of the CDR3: TGTGCCAGCTCCCAGACAGGGAGAGATTCACCCCTCCACTTT.

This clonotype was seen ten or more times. CDR3 sequence (DNA): TGTGCCAGCAGTTTCCAGGACTACGAGCAGTACTTC. It encodes CASSFQDYEQYF. The chain has TRBV28 and TRBJ2-7, with unresolved D. The CDR3 is 12 residues long. Germline values: CDR1 MDHEN, CDR2 SYDVKM. The V and J ends lost 3 bases and 3 bases respectively, with 6 bases between them.

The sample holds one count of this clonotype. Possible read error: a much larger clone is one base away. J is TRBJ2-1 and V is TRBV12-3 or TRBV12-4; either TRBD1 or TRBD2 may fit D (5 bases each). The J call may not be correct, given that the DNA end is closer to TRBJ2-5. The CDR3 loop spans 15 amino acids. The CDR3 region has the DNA TGTGCCAGCAGTCCGTCAGGGACGGTACAAGAGACCCAGTACTTC. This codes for CASSPSGTVQETQYF.

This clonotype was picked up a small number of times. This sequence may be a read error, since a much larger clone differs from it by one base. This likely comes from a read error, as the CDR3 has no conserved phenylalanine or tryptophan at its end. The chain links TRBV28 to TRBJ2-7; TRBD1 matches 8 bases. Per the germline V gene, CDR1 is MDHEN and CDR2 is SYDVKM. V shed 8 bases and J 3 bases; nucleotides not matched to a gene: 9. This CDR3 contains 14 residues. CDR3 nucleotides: TGTGCCAGCCGAAGACAGGGGCCAAACTACGAGCAGTACCTC. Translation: CASRRQGPNYEQYL.

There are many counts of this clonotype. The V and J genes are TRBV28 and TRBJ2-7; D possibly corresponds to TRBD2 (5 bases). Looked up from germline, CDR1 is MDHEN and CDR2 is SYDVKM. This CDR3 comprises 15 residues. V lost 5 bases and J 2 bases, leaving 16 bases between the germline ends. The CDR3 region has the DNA TGTGCCAGCAGTCCGGGTAAGGCGGGCGCCTACGAGCAGTACTTC. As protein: CASSPGKAGAYEQYF.